This T cell receptor beta chain stems from a study of T cells in localized non-small cell lung cancer. Study-wide results and limits: A median about 56 of the top 100 tumor clones appeared in adjacent lung.

Repertoires were generated with immunoSEQ multiplex PCR, while TCRdb's copy carries only in-frame clones and drops some. The sample holds about 59,000 clones, roughly 90% seen once. With regard to this clone: Its antigen is undetermined.

The clonotype originates from a woman aged 40-75 years with stage I lung adenocarcinoma. This sample comprised peripheral blood, obtained before any cancer treatment.

Here the CDR3 DNA reads TGTGCCAGCAGCCAAGACAGGGGGTGGGCAGATACGCAGTATTTT. Protein sequence: CASSQDRGWADTQYF. The chain has TRBV14 and TRBJ2-3; 7 bases fit TRBD1. Trimming at V came to 0 bases and at J to 4 bases, leaving 4 bases not matched to a gene. CDR1 is SGHDN, CDR2 FVKESK, per germline. This CDR3 has 15 amino acids.